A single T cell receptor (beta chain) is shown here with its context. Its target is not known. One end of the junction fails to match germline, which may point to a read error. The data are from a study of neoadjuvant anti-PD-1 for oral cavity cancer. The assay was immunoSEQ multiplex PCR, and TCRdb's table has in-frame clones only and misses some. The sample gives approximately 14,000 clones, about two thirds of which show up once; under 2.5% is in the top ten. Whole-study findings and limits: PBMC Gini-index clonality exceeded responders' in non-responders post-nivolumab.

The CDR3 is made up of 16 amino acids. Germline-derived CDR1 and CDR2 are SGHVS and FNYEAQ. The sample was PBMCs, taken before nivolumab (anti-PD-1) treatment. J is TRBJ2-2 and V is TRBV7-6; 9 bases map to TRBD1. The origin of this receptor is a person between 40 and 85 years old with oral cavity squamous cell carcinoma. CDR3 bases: TGTGCCAGCAGCCCCCAACAGGGGGCGAACTCCGGGGAGCTGTTTTTT. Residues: CASSPQQGANSGELFF.